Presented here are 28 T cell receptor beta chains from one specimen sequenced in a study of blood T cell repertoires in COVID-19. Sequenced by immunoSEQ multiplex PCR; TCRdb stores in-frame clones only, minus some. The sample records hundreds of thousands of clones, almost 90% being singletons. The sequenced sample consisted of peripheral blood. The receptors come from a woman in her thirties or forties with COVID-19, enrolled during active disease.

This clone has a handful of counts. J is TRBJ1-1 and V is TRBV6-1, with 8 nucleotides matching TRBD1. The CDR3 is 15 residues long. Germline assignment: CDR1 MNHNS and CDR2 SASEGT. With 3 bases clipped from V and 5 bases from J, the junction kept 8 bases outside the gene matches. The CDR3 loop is CASSELPTGVTEAFF. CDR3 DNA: TGTGCCAGCAGTGAGCTACCGACAGGGGTTACTGAAGCTTTCTTT.

This CDR3 is CASSPPDRVSTEAFF. CDR3 sequence (DNA): TGTGCCAGCTCACCACCGGACAGGGTGAGCACTGAAGCTTTCTTT. The V call is TRBV18, the J call TRBJ1-1; 8 bases are shared with TRBD1. CDR1 and CDR2 (germline): KGHSH, LQKENI. The J segment lost 4 bases and the V segment lost 0 bases, leaving 4 bases of the junction unmatched. The CDR3 covers 15 residues.

The CDR3 DNA reads TGTGCCAGCTCACTTGCAGGGGGCAGGATGAACACTGAAGCTTTCTTT. It translates to CASSLAGGRMNTEAFF. This chain uses TRBV18 with TRBJ1-1, with TRBD1 matching 8 bases. The junction had 7 bases not matched to a gene; V was cut back by 4 bases and J by 0 bases. The CDR3 sequence is 16 residues long. Germline CDR1 and CDR2: KGHSH and LQKENI. Looking up the rest from reference TRBV18 and TRBJ1-1 gives the full variable domain: NAGVMQNPRHLVRRRGQEARLRCSPMKGHSHVYWYRQLPEEGLKFMVYLQKENIIDESGMPKERFSAEFPKEGPSILRIQQVVRGDSAAYFCASSLAGGRMNTEAFFGQGTRLTVV.

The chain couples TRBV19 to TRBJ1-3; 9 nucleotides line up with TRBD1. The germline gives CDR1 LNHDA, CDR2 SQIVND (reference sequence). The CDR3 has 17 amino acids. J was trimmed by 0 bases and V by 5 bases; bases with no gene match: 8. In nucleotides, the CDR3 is TGTGCCAGTAGTTTCCGGGACAGGGTGTTCTCTGGAAACACCATATATTTT. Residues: CASSFRDRVFSGNTIYF.

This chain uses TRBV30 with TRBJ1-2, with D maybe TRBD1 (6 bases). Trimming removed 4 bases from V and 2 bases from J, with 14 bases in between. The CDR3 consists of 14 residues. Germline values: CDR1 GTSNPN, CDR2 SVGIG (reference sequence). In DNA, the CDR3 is TGTGCCTGGACCGGCAAGACAGGCAACTATGGCTACACCTTC. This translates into CAWTGKTGNYGYTF.

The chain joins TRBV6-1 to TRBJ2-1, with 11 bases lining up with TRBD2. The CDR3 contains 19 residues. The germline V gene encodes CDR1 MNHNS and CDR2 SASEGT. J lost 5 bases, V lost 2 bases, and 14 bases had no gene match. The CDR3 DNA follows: TGTGCCAGCAGTGAAATAACCCTCCGACTAGCGGGATGGAACAATGAGCAGTTCTTC. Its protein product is CASSEITLRLAGWNNEQFF.

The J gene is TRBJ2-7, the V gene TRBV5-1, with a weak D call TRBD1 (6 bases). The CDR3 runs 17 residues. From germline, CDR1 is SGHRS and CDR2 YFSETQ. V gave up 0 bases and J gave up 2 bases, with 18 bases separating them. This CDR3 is CASSLALSPGDAYEQYF. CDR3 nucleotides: TGCGCCAGCAGCTTGGCCTTATCGCCAGGGGACGCCTACGAGCAGTACTTC.

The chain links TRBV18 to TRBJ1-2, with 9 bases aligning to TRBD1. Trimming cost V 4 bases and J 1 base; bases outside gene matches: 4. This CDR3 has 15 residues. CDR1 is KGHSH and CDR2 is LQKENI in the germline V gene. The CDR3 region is CASSRTGDLNYGYTF. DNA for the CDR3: TGTGCCAGCTCACGGACAGGGGACCTTAACTATGGCTACACCTTC.

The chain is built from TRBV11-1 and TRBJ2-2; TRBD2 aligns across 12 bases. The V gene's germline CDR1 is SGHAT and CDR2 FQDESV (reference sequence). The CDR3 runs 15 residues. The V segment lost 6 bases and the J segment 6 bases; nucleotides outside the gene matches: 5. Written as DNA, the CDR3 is TGTGCCAGCAGGCTAGCGGGAGGGCCCGCCGGGGAGCTGTTTTTT. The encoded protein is CASRLAGGPAGELFF.

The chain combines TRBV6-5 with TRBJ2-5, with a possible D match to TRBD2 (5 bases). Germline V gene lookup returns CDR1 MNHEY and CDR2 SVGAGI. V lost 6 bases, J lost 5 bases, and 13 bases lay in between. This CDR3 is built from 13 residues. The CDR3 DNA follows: TGTGCCAGCAGGACCCAGCGGCTGGAGACCCAGTACTTC. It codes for CASRTQRLETQYF.

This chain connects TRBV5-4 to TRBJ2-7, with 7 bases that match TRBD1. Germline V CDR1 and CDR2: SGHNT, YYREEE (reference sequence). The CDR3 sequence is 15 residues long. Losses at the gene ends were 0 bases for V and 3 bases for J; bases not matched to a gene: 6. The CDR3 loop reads CASSLGGQAFYEQYF. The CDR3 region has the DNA TGTGCCAGCAGCTTGGGTGGACAGGCTTTCTACGAGCAGTACTTC.

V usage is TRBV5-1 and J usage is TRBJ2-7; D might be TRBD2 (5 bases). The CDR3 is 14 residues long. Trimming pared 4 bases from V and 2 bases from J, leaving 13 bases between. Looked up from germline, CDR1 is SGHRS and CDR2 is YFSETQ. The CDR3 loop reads CASSGKDGTYEQYF. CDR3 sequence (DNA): TGCGCCAGCAGCGGGAAGGACGGGACCTACGAGCAGTACTTC.

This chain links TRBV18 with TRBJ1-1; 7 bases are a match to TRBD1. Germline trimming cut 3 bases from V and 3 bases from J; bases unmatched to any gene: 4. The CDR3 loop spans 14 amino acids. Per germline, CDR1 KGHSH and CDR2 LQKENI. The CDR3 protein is CASSPKTGDTEAFF. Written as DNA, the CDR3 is TGTGCCAGCTCACCCAAAACAGGGGACACTGAAGCTTTCTTT.

For the CDR3, the DNA is TGCGCCAGCAGCCCCGGGGCAGGGCTGGGAGGGTTCTTC. Translating gives CASSPGAGLGGFF. This rearrangement joins TRBV5-1 to TRBJ2-1, with D perhaps TRBD2 (6 bases). The CDR3 length is 13 residues. The V end lost 4 bases, the J end lost 15 bases, and 20 bases lay between the germline ends. Looked up from germline, CDR1 is SGHRS and CDR2 is YFSETQ.

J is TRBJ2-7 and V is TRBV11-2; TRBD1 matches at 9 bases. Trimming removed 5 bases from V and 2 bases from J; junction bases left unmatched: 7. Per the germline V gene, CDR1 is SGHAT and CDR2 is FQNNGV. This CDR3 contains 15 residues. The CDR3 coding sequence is TGTGCCAGCAGCCGGACCAGGGACAGGGCCTACGAGCAGTACTTC. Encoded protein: CASSRTRDRAYEQYF. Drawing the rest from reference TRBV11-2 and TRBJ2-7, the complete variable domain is EAGVAQSPRYKIIEKRQSVAFWCNPISGHATLYWYQQILGQGPKLLIQFQNNGVVDDSQLPKDRFSAERLKGVDSTLKIQPAKLEDSAVYLCASSRTRDRAYEQYFGPGTRLTVT.

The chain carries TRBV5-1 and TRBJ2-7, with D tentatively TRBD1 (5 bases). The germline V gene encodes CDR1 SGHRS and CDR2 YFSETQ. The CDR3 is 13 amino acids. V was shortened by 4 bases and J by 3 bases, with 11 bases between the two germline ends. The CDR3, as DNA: TGCGCCAGCAGCCCACAGGACCTCTACGAGCAGTACTTC. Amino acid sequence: CASSPQDLYEQYF.

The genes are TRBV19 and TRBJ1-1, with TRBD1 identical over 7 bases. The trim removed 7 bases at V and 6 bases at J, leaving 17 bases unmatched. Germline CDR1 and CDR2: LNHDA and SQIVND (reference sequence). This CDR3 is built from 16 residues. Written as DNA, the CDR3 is TGTGCCAGTACAACGCCCCGACAGGGCGGCGTCTCTGAAGCTTTCTTT. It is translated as CASTTPRQGGVSEAFF. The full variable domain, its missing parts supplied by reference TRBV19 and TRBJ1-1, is DGGITQSPKYLFRKEGQNVTLSCEQNLNHDAMYWYRQDPGQGLRLIYYSQIVNDFQKGDIAEGYSVSREKKESFPLTVTSAQKNPTAFYLCASTTPRQGGVSEAFFGQGTRLTVV.

Written as DNA, the CDR3 is TGTGCCAGCAGCCCGGGACAGAGCTCTGGAAACACCATATATTTT. Its translation is CASSPGQSSGNTIYF. The gene calls are TRBV28 and TRBJ1-3, with 7 positions matching TRBD1. This CDR3 region has 15 residues. Per germline, CDR1 MDHEN and CDR2 SYDVKM. V lost 6 bases and J lost 0; bases outside the gene matches: 5.

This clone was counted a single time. CDR3 coding DNA: TGTGCCAGCAGTTACCGGTGGAACACTGAAGCTTTCTTT. It is translated as CASSYRWNTEAFF. V and J are TRBV6-5 and TRBJ1-1; D remains ambiguous. The CDR3 sequence is 13 residues long. V gave up 2 bases and J gave up 1 base, with 5 bases separating them. CDR1 and CDR2 from the germline V gene are MNHEY and SVGAGI.

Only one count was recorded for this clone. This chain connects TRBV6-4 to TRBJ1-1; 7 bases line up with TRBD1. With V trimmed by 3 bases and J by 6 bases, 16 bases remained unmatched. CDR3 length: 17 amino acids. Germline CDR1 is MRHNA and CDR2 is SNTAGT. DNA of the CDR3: TGTGCCAGCAGTGAGCCACGACAGGGAGAGGGGATCCCTGAAGCTTTCTTT. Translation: CASSEPRQGEGIPEAFF.

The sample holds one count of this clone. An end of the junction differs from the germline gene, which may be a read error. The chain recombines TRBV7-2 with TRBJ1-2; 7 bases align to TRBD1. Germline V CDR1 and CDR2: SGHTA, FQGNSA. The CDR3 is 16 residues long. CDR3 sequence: CASSLKTPNSGTAANF. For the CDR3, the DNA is TGTGCCAGCAGCTTAAAAACACCAAACTCCGGGACAGCGGCCAACTTC.

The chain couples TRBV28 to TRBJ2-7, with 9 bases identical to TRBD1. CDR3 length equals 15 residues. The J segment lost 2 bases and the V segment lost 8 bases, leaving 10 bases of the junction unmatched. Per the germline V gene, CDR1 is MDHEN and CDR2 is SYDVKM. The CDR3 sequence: CASLTGGTGPYEQYF. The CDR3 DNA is TGTGCCAGCCTGACTGGGGGGACAGGGCCCTACGAGCAGTACTTC.

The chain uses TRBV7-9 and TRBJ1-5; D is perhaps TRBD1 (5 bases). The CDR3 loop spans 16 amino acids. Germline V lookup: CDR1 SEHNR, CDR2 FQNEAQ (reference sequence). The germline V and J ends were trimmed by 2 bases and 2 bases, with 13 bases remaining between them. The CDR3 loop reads CASSLYGATGNQPQHF. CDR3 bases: TGTGCCAGCAGCTTATATGGGGCGACGGGCAATCAGCCCCAGCATTTT.

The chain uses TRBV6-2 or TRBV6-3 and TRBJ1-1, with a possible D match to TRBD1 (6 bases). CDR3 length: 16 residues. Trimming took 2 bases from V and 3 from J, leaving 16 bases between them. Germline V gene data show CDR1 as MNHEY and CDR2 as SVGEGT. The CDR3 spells CASSYPPGGADTEAFF. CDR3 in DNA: TGTGCCAGCAGTTACCCACCCGGGGGGGCCGACACTGAAGCTTTCTTT.

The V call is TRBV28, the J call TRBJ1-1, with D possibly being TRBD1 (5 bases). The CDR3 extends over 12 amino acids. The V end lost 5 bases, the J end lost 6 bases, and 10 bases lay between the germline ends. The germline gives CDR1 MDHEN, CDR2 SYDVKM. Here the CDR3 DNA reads TGTGCCAGCAGTCCGAGACAGTCTGAAGCTTTCTTT. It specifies CASSPRQSEAFF.

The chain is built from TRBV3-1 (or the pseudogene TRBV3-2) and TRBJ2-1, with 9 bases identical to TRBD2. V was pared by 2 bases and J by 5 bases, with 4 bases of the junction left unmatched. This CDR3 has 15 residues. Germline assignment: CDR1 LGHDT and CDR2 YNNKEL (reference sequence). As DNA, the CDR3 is TGTGCCAGCAGCCAAACTAGCGGGTTTGACAATGAGCAGTTCTTC. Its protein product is CASSQTSGFDNEQFF.

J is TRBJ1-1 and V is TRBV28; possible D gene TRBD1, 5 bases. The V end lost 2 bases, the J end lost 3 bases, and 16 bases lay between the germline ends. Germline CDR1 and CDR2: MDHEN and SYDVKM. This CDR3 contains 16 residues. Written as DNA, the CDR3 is TGTGCCAGCAGTTTAAGGAGGGGAAGGTCGGACACTGAAGCTTTCTTT. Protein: CASSLRRGRSDTEAFF.

DNA of the CDR3: TGTGCCAGCAGCCAGCGGACAGGGGGAGGGTCACCCCTCCACTTT. Protein: CASSQRTGGGSPLHF. The rearrangement uses TRBV14 and TRBJ1-6; 10 bases agree with TRBD1. The germline V gene has CDR1 SGHDN and CDR2 FVKESK. Trimming cost V 3 bases and J 10 bases; bases outside gene matches: 6. The CDR3 has 15 residues.